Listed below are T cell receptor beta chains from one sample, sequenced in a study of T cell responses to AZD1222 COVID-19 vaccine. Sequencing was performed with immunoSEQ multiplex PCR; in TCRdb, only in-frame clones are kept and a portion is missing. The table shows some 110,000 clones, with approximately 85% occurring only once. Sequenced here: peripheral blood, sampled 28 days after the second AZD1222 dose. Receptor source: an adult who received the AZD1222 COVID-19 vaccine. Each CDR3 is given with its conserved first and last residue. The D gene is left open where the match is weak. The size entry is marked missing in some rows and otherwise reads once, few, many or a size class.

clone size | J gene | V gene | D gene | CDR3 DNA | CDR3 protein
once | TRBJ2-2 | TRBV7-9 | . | TGTGCCAGCAGCTCGTCACAGGAACTCTACGGGGAGCTGTTTTTT | CASSSSQELYGELFF
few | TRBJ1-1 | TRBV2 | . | TGTGCCAGCAGTGAAGGAGGAGGGTGGGGCAGGACCACTGAAGCTTTCTTT | CASSEGGGWGRTTEAFF
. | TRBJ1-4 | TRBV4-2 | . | TGTGCCAGCAGCCAAAGTGGCGAAAAACTGTTTTTT | CASSQSGEKLFF
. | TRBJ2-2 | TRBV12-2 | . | TGTGCAAGTCGCTTAGCCCCGGACGGAAAAACGAACACCGGGGAGCTGTTTTTT | CASRLAPDGKTNTGELFF
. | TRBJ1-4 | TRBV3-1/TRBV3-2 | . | TGTGCCAGCAGCTACGAGCCGGGAGGGGATGAAAAACTGTTTTTT | CASSYEPGGDEKLFF
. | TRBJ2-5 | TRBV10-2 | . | TGCGCCACCGGTTCGGCCCAAGAGACCCAGTACTTC | CATGSAQETQYF
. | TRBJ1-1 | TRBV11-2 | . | TGTGCCAGCAGCCCCCAGGGGACTGAAGCTTTCTTT | CASSPQGTEAFF
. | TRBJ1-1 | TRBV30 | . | TGTGCCTGGGTTGCAGGGGCGAACACTGAAGCTTTCTTT | CAWVAGANTEAFF
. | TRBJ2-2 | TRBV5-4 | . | TGTGCCAGCCGAGGTGAGGGGAAAAAGAACACCGGGGAGCTGTTTTTT | CASRGEGKKNTGELFF
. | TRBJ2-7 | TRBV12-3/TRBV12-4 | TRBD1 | TGTGCCAGCAAAGGGGGCGGGTACGAGCAGTACTTC | CASKGGGYEQYF
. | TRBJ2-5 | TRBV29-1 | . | TGCAGCGTTGAACTGCTGGCTGGAGAGACCCAGTACTTC | CSVELLAGETQYF
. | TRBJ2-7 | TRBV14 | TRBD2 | TGTGCCAGCAGCCAAGTGGGGGGGACCTACGAGCAGTACTTC | CASSQVGGTYEQYF
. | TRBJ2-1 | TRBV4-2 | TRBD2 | TGTGCCAGCAGCCAGGTGCGGGGGACCTACAATGAGCAGTTCTTC | CASSQVRGTYNEQFF
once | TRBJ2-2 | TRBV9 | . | TGTGCCAGCAGCGTTGGGGGGCAGCCCACCGGGGAGCTGTTTTTT | CASSVGGQPTGELFF
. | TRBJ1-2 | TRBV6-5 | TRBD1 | TGTGCCAGCAGACATAACAGGGGGGAACATGGCTACACCTTC | CASRHNRGEHGYTF
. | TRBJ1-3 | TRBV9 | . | TGTGCCAGCAGCGTAGATGGGGGACCTGGAAACACCATATATTTT | CASSVDGGPGNTIYF
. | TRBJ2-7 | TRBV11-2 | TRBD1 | TGTGCCAGCAGCTCCGGACAGGGGGGAGGCCTTTTGGAGCAGTACTTC | CASSSGQGGGLLEQYF
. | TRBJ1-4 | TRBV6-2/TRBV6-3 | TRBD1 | TGTGCCAGCAGTTACGCGGGACAGCTTGAAAAACTGTTTTTT | CASSYAGQLEKLFF
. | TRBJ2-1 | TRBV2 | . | TGTGCCAGCAGTGACAGGGGCAATGAGCAGTTCTTC | CASSDRGNEQFF
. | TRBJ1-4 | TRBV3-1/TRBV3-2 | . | TGTGCCAGCAGCCAATACAGCACAGCAACTAATGAAAAACTGTTTTTT | CASSQYSTATNEKLFF
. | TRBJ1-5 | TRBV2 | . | TGTGCCAGCAGTGAACAGACTTATCAGCCCCAGCATTTT | CASSEQTYQPQHF
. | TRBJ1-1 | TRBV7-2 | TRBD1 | TGTGCCAGCAGCTTGGCCCGGACAGGGGACCCCGAAGCTTTCTTT | CASSLARTGDPEAFF
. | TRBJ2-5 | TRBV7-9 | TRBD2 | TGTGCCAGCAGCCCGGGACTAGCGGCCCAAGAGACCCAGTACTTC | CASSPGLAAQETQYF
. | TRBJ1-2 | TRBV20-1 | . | TGCAGTGCTAGTCGCAGGGGCAGCTATGGCTACACCTTC | CSASRRGSYGYTF
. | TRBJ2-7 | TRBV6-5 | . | TGTGCCAGCGGACAAACAGGGTCTGTCCACGAGCAGTACTTC | CASGQTGSVHEQYF
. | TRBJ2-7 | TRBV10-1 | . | TGCGCCAGCAGTGAAGCCGGACGGGACGAGCAGTACTTC | CASSEAGRDEQYF
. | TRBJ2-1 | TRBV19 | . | TGTGCCAGTACCCAAGTTGAGGGTCAGGATGAGCAGTTCTTC | CASTQVEGQDEQFF
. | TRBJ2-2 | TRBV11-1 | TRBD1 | TGTGCCAGCGGCCAGACCGGGACAGGGTACATAGGGGAGCTGTTTTTT | CASGQTGTGYIGELFF
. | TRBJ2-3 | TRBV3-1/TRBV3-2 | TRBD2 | TGTGCCAGCAGCCAAAGGGGGACTAGCGCAACAGATACGCAGTATTTT | CASSQRGTSATDTQYF